The clone carrying this TCR beta chain was seen a few times. As yet, its antigen is unknown. The sample is drawn from a study of cytomegalovirus exposure and HLA in healthy donors. Study observations and caveats: As was reported, the classifier diagnosed cytomegalovirus status with high specificity and sensitivity. In a later analysis, productive TCRs from donors in an Asian-associated ancestry cluster reportedly carried fewer N-insertions than the cohort mean. In a later analysis, a missense DCLRE1C variant was linked to TCR beta V- and J-gene trimming.

The study ran its PCR with 60 Vbeta and 13 Jbeta primers. The repertoire was sequenced with immunoSEQ multiplex PCR; TCRdb's copy has only in-frame clones and lacks some. The profile shows 90,000 to 100,000 clones, about 79% of them singletons. The germline V gene encodes CDR1 SGHRS and CDR2 YFSETQ. The V end was cut by 4 bases, the J end by 2 bases, with 12 bases between. The CDR3 covers 14 residues. Participants comprised healthy donors of bone marrow. Sequencing used PBMCs. V and J are TRBV5-1 and TRBJ1-1; D is undetermined. The sequence was obtained from a man between 50 and 59 years old in good health and CMV-seronegative. CDR3 DNA: TGCGCCAGCAGCCGGGATACACCAAACACTGAAGCTTTCTTT. Protein sequence: CASSRDTPNTEAFF.